The text below deals with one TCR beta chain. The CDR3 runs to 14 residues. The ends lost 1 base at V and 1 base at J; junction bases unmatched: 0. Germline CDR1 SGHAT, CDR2 FQNNGV. The data were taken from a study of blood T cell repertoires in COVID-19. Study overall: COVID-19 samples collected from the United States, Italy and Spain covered acute and convalescent phases. T cells, B-cell-depleted T cells, or PBMCs supplied cDNA or gDNA.

The repertoire was sequenced with immunoSEQ multiplex PCR; TCRdb's copy has only in-frame clones and lacks some. The repertoire holds hundreds of thousands of clones, with 85% as singletons. The chain recombines TRBV11-2 with TRBJ1-2; 7 nucleotides line up with TRBD1. The source material was peripheral blood. The receptor's source is a human donor in a cohort sampled during active COVID-19. CDR3 sequence: CASSLAGGNYGYTF. CDR3 nucleotides: TGTGCCAGCAGCTTAGCAGGGGGTAACTATGGCTACACCTTC.